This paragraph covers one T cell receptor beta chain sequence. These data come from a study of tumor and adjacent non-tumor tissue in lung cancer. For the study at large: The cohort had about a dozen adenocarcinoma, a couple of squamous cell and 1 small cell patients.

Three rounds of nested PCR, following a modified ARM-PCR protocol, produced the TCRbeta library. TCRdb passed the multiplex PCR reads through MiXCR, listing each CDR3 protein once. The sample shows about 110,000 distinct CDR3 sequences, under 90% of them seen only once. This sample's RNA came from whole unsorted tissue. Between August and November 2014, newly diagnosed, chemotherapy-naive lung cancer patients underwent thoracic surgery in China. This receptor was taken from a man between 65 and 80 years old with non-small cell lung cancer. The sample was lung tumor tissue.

CDR3 DNA sequence: TGTGCCAGCAGCCCCCCCACCAGGACACCAACATACGAGCAGTACTTC. Translation gives CASSPPTRTPTYEQYF. This rearrangement joins TRBV11-2 to TRBJ2-7, with D perhaps TRBD1 (5 bases). The CDR3 spans 16 residues. Germline V CDR1 and CDR2: SGHAT, FQNNGV. Between the trimmed V and J ends, which lost 5 bases and 4 bases, there was a span of 21 bases.